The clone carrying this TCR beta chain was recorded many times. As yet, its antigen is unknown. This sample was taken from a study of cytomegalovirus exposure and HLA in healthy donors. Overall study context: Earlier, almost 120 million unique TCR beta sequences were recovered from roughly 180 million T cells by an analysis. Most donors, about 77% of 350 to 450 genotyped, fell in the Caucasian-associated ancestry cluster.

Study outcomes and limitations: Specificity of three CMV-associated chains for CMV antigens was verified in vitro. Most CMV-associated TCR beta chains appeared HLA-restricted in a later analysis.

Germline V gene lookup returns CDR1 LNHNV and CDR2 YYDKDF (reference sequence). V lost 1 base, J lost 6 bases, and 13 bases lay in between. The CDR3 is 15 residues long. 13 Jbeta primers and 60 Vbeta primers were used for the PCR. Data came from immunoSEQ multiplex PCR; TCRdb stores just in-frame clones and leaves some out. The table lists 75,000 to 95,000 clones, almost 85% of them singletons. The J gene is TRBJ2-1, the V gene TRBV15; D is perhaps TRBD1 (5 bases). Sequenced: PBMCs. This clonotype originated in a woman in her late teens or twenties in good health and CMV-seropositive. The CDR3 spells CATSRGTGVPNEQFF. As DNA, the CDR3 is TGTGCCACCAGCAGAGGTACAGGAGTTCCCAATGAGCAGTTCTTC.